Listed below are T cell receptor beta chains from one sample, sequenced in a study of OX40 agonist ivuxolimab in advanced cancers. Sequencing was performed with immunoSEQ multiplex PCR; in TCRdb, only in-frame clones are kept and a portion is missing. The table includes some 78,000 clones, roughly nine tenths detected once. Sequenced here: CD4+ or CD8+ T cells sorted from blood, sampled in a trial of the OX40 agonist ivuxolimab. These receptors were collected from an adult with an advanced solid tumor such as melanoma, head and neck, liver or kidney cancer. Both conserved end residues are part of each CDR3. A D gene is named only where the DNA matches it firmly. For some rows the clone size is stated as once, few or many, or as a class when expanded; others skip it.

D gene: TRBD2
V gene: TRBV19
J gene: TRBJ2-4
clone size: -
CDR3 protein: CASSPKRGLGNIQYF
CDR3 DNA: TGTGCCAGTAGTCCCAAGCGGGGTCTGGGAAACATTCAGTACTTC

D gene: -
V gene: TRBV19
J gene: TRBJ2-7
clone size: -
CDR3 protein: CASSTTGTFAYEQYF
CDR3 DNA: TGTGCCAGTAGCACGACCGGGACATTCGCCTACGAGCAGTACTTC

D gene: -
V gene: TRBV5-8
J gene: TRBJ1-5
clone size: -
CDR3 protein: CASSLAQKNQPQHF
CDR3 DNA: TGTGCCAGCAGCTTGGCACAGAAGAATCAGCCCCAGCATTTT

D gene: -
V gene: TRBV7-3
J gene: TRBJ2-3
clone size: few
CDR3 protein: CASSPQGSFGDTQYF
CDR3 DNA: TGTGCCAGCAGCCCGCAGGGGAGCTTTGGAGATACGCAGTATTTT

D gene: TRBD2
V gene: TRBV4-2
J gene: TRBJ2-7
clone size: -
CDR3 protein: CASSREAFSGTSSYEQYF
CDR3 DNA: TGTGCCAGCAGCCGAGAAGCCTTTTCGGGGACTAGCTCCTACGAGCAGTACTTC

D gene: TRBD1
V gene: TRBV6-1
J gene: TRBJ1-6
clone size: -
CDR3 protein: CASNQGGWNSPLHF
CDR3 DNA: TGTGCCAGCAACCAAGGGGGCTGGAATTCACCCCTCCACTTT

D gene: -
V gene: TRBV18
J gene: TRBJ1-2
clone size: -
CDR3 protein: CASSPEGYRGYTF
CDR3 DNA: TGTGCCAGCTCACCGGAGGGATACCGTGGCTACACCTTC

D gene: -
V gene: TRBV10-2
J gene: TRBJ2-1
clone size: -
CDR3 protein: CASRRQLEQFF
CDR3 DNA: TGCGCCAGCCGGCGACAGCTTGAGCAGTTCTTC

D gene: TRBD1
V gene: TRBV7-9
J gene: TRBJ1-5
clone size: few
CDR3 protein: CASSPTGGWGNQPQHF
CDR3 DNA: TGTGCCAGCAGCCCGACAGGGGGCTGGGGCAATCAGCCCCAGCATTTT

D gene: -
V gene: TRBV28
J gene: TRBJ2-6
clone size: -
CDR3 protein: CASRPTGTQTSGANVLTF
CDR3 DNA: TGTGCCAGCAGACCTACAGGGACCCAGACCTCTGGGGCCAACGTCCTGACTTTC

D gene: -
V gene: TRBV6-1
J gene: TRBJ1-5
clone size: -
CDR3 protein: CASSEPDSNQPQHF
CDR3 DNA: TGTGCCAGCAGTGAACCAGATAGCAATCAGCCCCAGCATTTT

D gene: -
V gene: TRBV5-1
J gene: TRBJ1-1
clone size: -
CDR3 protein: CASSLEVGGLNTEAFF
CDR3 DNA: TGCGCCAGCAGCTTGGAGGTGGGGGGATTGAACACTGAAGCTTTCTTT

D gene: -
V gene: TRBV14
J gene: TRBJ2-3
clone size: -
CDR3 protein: CASSQFLDSDTQYF
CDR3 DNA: TGTGCCAGCAGCCAATTTCTCGATTCAGATACGCAGTATTTT

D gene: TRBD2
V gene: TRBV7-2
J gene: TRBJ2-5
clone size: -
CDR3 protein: CASSFRGGVRTQYF
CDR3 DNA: TGTGCCAGCAGCTTTAGGGGAGGGGTAAGGACCCAGTACTTC

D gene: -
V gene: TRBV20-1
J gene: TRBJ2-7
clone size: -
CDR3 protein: CSARANYEQYF
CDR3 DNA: TGCAGTGCTAGAGCTAACTACGAGCAGTACTTC

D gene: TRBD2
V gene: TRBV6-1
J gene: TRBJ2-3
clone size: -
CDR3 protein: CASLRTSGGVDTQYF
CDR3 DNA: TGTGCCAGCCTCAGGACTAGCGGGGGAGTGGATACGCAGTATTTT

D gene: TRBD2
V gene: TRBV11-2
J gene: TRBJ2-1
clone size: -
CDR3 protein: CASSLGLAGTDEQFF
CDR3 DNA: TGTGCCAGCAGCTTGGGACTAGCGGGAACGGATGAGCAGTTCTTC

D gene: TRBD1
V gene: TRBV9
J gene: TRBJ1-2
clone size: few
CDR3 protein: CASSGTWTGGIGNYGYTF
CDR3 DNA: TGTGCCAGCAGCGGGACATGGACAGGGGGCATCGGTAACTATGGCTACACCTTC

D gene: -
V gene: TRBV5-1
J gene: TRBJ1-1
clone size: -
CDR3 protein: CASSLTDKAEAFF
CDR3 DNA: TGCGCCAGCAGCTTGACAGACAAGGCTGAAGCTTTCTTT

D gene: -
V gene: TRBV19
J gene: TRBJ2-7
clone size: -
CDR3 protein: CASSTGDSYGQYF
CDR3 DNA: TGTGCCAGTAGTACAGGGGATTCCTACGGGCAGTACTTC